These 27 T cell receptor beta chains originate from one sample sequenced in a study of shared clonotypes between healthy human individuals. Profiling relied on immunoSEQ multiplex PCR, and the TCRdb table lists in-frame clones only, not all of them. The repertoire holds about 2.2 million clones, with roughly 93% as singletons. Terminally differentiated effector memory CD45RA+ cells were excluded from the naive CD8 cells, which were CD45RO-negative and positively selected for CCR7. The sequenced sample consisted of naive CD8+ T cells from PBMCs. These receptors came from a man between 18 and 29 years old in good health. Some clones in this sample may be carry-over from other donors' samples.

The sample holds one count of this clone. The chain couples TRBV9 to TRBJ2-1; D might be TRBD2 (5 bases). Germline CDR1 is SGDLS and CDR2 is YYNGEE. Trimming cost V 3 bases and J 8 bases, with 21 bases left between them. The CDR3 sequence is 16 residues long. CDR3 DNA: TGTGCCAGCAGCGAGGACCCTAGCACCCAACACGATGAGCAGTTCTTC. This sequence encodes CASSEDPSTQHDEQFF.

The count of this clone is one. The V call is TRBV2, the J call TRBJ2-3; D may be TRBD2 (6 bases). The V gene's germline CDR1 is SNHLY and CDR2 FYNNEI. The CDR3 is made up of 15 amino acids. Trimming removed 4 bases at V and 5 bases at J, with 16 bases between. DNA for the CDR3: TGTGCCAGCAGTGTTCTCGGGAGCAGGGTAGATACGCAGTATTTT. Translating it yields CASSVLGSRVDTQYF.

The chain couples TRBV6-5 to TRBJ1-5, with unresolved D. CDR1 is MNHEY and CDR2 is SVGAGI in the germline V gene. V lost 6 bases and J lost 0, with 12 bases in between. The CDR3 contains 15 residues. In DNA, the CDR3 is TGTGCCAGCAGAATCGTACACAATAGCAATCAGCCCCAGCATTTT. Residues: CASRIVHNSNQPQHF.

The chain couples TRBV7-3 to TRBJ2-1; D is unresolved. V lost 4 bases to trimming and J lost 10 bases, with 17 bases between them. CDR1 and CDR2 (germline): SGHTA, FQGTGA. CDR3 length equals 14 residues. Written as DNA, the CDR3 is TGTGCCAGCAGCTCATACACGGCGAATGGGGAGCAGTTCTTC. Protein: CASSSYTANGEQFF.

The rearrangement links TRBV7-9 to TRBJ1-4; D not certain. Germline CDR1 is SEHNR and CDR2 is FQNEAQ (reference sequence). The V and J ends lost 5 bases and 6 bases respectively, with 22 bases between them. The CDR3 contains 17 residues. CDR3 sequence (DNA): TGTGCCAGCAGCCCTTACGACGCCACCCGCTGGGATGAAAAACTGTTTTTT. This codes for CASSPYDATRWDEKLFF.

V usage is TRBV27 and J usage is TRBJ2-5; D is unresolved. The germline gives CDR1 MNHEY, CDR2 SMNVEV (reference sequence). This CDR3 region has 11 residues. The germline V and J ends were trimmed by 8 bases and 4 bases, with 8 bases remaining between them. CDR3: CASGWGETQYF. The CDR3 bases are TGTGCCAGCGGGTGGGGAGAGACCCAGTACTTC.

The J gene is TRBJ2-1, the V gene TRBV27; 7 nucleotides line up with TRBD1. Germline V CDR1 and CDR2: MNHEY, SMNVEV (reference sequence). The CDR3 contains 14 residues. The V and J ends lost 10 bases and 5 bases, in that order; junction bases with no gene match: 11. CDR3 nucleotides: TGTGCCATCGCTAGACAGGGTTTCAACAATGAGCAGTTCTTC. Encoded protein: CAIARQGFNNEQFF.

This chain uses TRBV18 with TRBJ2-5, with 9 bases aligning to TRBD2. V shed 0 bases and J 2 bases; nucleotides not matched to a gene: 7. CDR3 size: 17 residues. Germline CDR1 and CDR2: KGHSH and LQKENI. The CDR3 is CASSPPGLAGTQETQYF. CDR3 coding DNA: TGTGCCAGCTCACCACCTGGCCTAGCGGGGACGCAAGAGACCCAGTACTTC.

The CDR3 DNA reads as TGTGCCAGCAGTTACTCTACCGAGTATGGCTACACCTTC. The encoded protein is CASSYSTEYGYTF. The V gene is TRBV6-6, the J gene TRBJ1-2; D is unresolved. Trimming cost V 0 bases and J 5 bases, with 7 bases left between them. Germline CDR1 is MNHNY and CDR2 is SVGAGI (reference sequence). This CDR3 is built from 13 residues.

This chain links TRBV11-2 with TRBJ2-1, with 8 bases that match TRBD2. The CDR3 sequence is 15 residues long. The germline CDR1 and CDR2 sequences are SGHAT and FQNNGV. V dropped 5 bases and J dropped 8; count of bases not matched to a gene: 11. This CDR3 reads CASSVVGTSLDEQFF. The DNA of the CDR3 is TGTGCCAGCAGCGTAGTCGGGACTAGTCTAGATGAGCAGTTCTTC. Full variable domain (outside the CDR3, taken from reference TRBV11-2 and TRBJ2-1): EAGVAQSPRYKIIEKRQSVAFWCNPISGHATLYWYQQILGQGPKLLIQFQNNGVVDDSQLPKDRFSAERLKGVDSTLKIQPAKLEDSAVYLCASSVVGTSLDEQFFGPGTRLTVL.

V gene TRBV19 combines with J gene TRBJ2-7; tentative D call: TRBD2 (5 bases). With 5 bases removed from V and 4 bases from J, the gap between germline ends came to 12 bases. The CDR3 has 13 residues. CDR1 is LNHDA and CDR2 is SQIVND in the germline V gene (reference sequence). The CDR3: CASSPTRTYEQYF. The CDR3 DNA sequence: TGTGCCAGTAGTCCGACTCGGACTTACGAGCAGTACTTC.

The CDR3, as DNA: TGTGCCAGCAGCGAGGGACGGGATACTGAAGCTTTCTTT. Residues: CASSEGRDTEAFF. The chain combines TRBV28 with TRBJ1-1, with D perhaps matching TRBD1 (5 bases). This CDR3 spans 13 amino acids. V lost 6 bases and J lost 5, with 13 bases in between. Germline CDR1 is MDHEN and CDR2 is SYDVKM.

The chain joins TRBV27 to TRBJ2-1; the match to TRBD2 covers 9 bases. J lost 8 bases, V lost 6 bases, and 17 bases had no gene match. This CDR3 comprises 17 residues. Germline CDR1 MNHEY, CDR2 SMNVEV (reference sequence). The CDR3 reads CASSRWGVIAGDDEQFF. CDR3 DNA: TGTGCCAGCAGCCGCTGGGGAGTGATAGCGGGAGATGATGAGCAGTTCTTC.

The V gene is TRBV7-6, the J gene TRBJ2-1, with 7 positions matching TRBD2. Germline V gene lookup returns CDR1 SGHVS and CDR2 FNYEAQ. The V and J ends lost 5 bases and 1 base, in that order; junction bases with no gene match: 8. This CDR3 spans 16 amino acids. The CDR3 bases are TGTGCCAGCAGCCCCAAAGGAGCGGGATCCTACAATGAGCAGTTCTTC. It translates to CASSPKGAGSYNEQFF.

This clone was observed a few times. The sample holds other DNA sequences that translate to the same CDR3. The genes are TRBV6-6 and TRBJ2-3; D is uncertain. The CDR3 runs to 12 residues. CDR1 MNHNY and CDR2 SVGAGI come from the germline V gene (reference sequence). V lost 2 bases and J lost 1, with 1 base in between. The CDR3 reads CASSYGTDTQYF. In nucleotides, the CDR3 is TGTGCCAGCAGTTACGGCACAGATACGCAGTATTTT.

The chain joins TRBV27 to TRBJ1-2, with 10 bases identical to TRBD1. CDR1 is MNHEY, CDR2 SMNVEV, per germline (reference sequence). V lost 4 bases to trimming and J lost 4 bases; unmatched junction nucleotides: 3. CDR3 size: 14 residues. The CDR3, as DNA: TGTGCCAGCAGTTGGACAGGGGGAGCCTATGGCTACACCTTC. Its protein product is CASSWTGGAYGYTF.

The genes are TRBV7-6 and TRBJ2-1; no clear D gene. The V end lost 0 bases, the J end lost 10 bases, and 13 bases lay between the germline ends. Germline values: CDR1 SGHVS, CDR2 FNYEAQ. The CDR3 is made up of 14 amino acids. The CDR3 DNA follows: TGTGCCAGCAGCTTAGCGGACGGCCCCAGGGAGCAGTTCTTC. It is translated as CASSLADGPREQFF.

The chain joins TRBV5-6 to TRBJ1-2, with a possible D match to TRBD1 (5 bases). The CDR3 has 16 residues. V dropped 4 bases and J dropped 5 bases, with 21 bases sitting between them. The germline gives CDR1 SGHDT, CDR2 YYEEEE. In nucleotides, the CDR3 is TGTGCCAGCAGCCAAGAGACAGAGCCCCTTTGGTATGGCTACACCTTC. Protein sequence: CASSQETEPLWYGYTF.

The V gene is TRBV7-2, the J gene TRBJ2-2, with 16 nucleotides matching TRBD2. CDR1 is SGHTA, CDR2 FQGNSA, per germline. CDR3 length equals 18 residues. The V segment lost 4 bases and the J segment 3 bases; nucleotides outside the gene matches: 5. The DNA of the CDR3 is TGTGCCAGCAGCTCGGGACTAGCGGGAGGGCCGGACACCGGGGAGCTGTTTTTT. Translation gives CASSSGLAGGPDTGELFF.

The chain carries TRBV19 and TRBJ1-4, with D uncertain. Trimming removed 3 bases from V and 10 bases from J, with 18 bases in between. Germline V lookup: CDR1 LNHDA, CDR2 SQIVND (reference sequence). This CDR3 contains 15 residues. This CDR3 reads CASSIGRVSGRKLFF. The CDR3 DNA is TGTGCCAGTAGTATTGGGCGGGTTAGTGGAAGAAAACTGTTTTTT.

The chain has TRBV15 and TRBJ2-2; D gene unclear. The CDR3 is 16 amino acids. Trimming took 3 bases from V and 7 from J, leaving 18 bases between them. Germline V gives CDR1 LNHNV, CDR2 YYDKDF (reference sequence). The CDR3 DNA sequence: TGTGCCACCAGCAGTAAACCCAGTCTTCTCCACGGGGAGCTGTTTTTT. The encoded protein is CATSSKPSLLHGELFF.

The chain is built from TRBV9 and TRBJ2-7, with TRBD2 matching over 9 bases. This CDR3 has 14 amino acids. The germline V gene has CDR1 SGDLS and CDR2 YYNGEE. After removal of 3 bases from V and 2 bases from J, the junction contained 3 bases not matched to a gene. The CDR3 is CASSDEREAYEQYF. Here the CDR3 DNA reads TGTGCCAGCAGCGACGAGCGGGAGGCCTACGAGCAGTACTTC.

Regarding this clone: One junction end disagrees with the germline gene, perhaps due to a read error. The chain uses TRBV28 and TRBJ2-7; 8 bases match TRBD2. The CDR3 runs to 14 residues. Germline CDR1 MDHEN, CDR2 SYDVKM. CDR3 protein: CASSLAGGSYERYF. As DNA, the CDR3 is TGTGCCAGCAGTTTAGCGGGAGGCTCCTACGAGCGGTACTTC.

This sequence joins TRBV7-8 and TRBJ2-7; 8 bases align to TRBD2. Unmatched junction bases numbered 11, after V lost 3 bases and J lost 7 bases. The CDR3 contains 15 residues. Germline lookup yields CDR1 SGHVS and CDR2 FQNEAQ. Written as DNA, the CDR3 is TGTGCCAGCAGCTTGGAAGCGGGAGAGGTTGATGAGCAGTACTTC. This sequence encodes CASSLEAGEVDEQYF.

This chain links TRBV7-9 with TRBJ2-2, with 13 bases lining up with TRBD2. Germline values: CDR1 SEHNR, CDR2 FQNEAQ (reference sequence). The CDR3 is 17 residues long. V dropped 5 bases and J dropped 4; count of bases not matched to a gene: 7. The DNA for the CDR3 is TGTGCCAGCAGCGGTCGACTAGCGGGAGGTTTCACCGGGGAGCTGTTTTTT. It specifies CASSGRLAGGFTGELFF. Combining the CDR3 with reference TRBV7-9 and TRBJ2-2 gives the whole variable domain DTGVSQNPRHKITKRGQNVTFRCDPISEHNRLYWYRQTLGQGPEFLTYFQNEAQLEKSRLLSDRFSAERPKGSFSTLEIQRTEQGDSAMYLCASSGRLAGGFTGELFFGEGSRLTVL.

This chain uses TRBV9 with TRBJ2-1; 10 bases align to TRBD2. Germline CDR1 and CDR2: SGDLS and YYNGEE. The V gene end was trimmed by 1 base and the J gene end by 6 bases; junction bases not matched to a gene: 10. The CDR3 runs 17 residues. For the CDR3, the DNA is TGTGCCAGCAGCGTAAGTAGGACTAGCGGAGGTATCAATGAGCAGTTCTTC. Translated: CASSVSRTSGGINEQFF.

The chain recombines TRBV27 with TRBJ2-7, with D unresolved. The CDR3 totals 14 residues. CDR1 is MNHEY, CDR2 SMNVEV, per germline (reference sequence). Trimming cost V 1 base and J 2 bases, with 9 bases left between them. Here the CDR3 DNA reads TGTGCCAGCAGTTTATTCGGGCCAGCCTACGAGCAGTACTTC. This gives the protein CASSLFGPAYEQYF.